Following are 25 T cell receptor beta chains from one sample sequenced in a study of PD-L1 blockade in urothelial cancer. Some clones are missing from TCRdb's copy, which holds only in-frame ones; the method was immunoSEQ multiplex PCR. The sample records 90,000 to 120,000 clones, roughly nine tenths being singletons. This specimen consisted of PBMCs, obtained around atezolizumab (anti-PD-L1) treatment. These receptors were taken from a woman older than 75 with urothelial cancer.

The chain recombines TRBV11-2 with TRBJ1-4; no clear D gene. The CDR3 covers 16 residues. V was shortened by 0 bases and J by 2 bases, with 10 bases between the two germline ends. Per germline, CDR1 SGHAT and CDR2 FQNNGV. The CDR3 reads CASSLDPVSTNEKLFF. In nucleotides, the CDR3 is TGTGCCAGCAGCTTAGACCCGGTTTCTACTAATGAAAAACTGTTTTTT. Full variable domain (missing parts from reference TRBV11-2 and TRBJ1-4): EAGVAQSPRYKIIEKRQSVAFWCNPISGHATLYWYQQILGQGPKLLIQFQNNGVVDDSQLPKDRFSAERLKGVDSTLKIQPAKLEDSAVYLCASSLDPVSTNEKLFFGSGTQLSVL.

The rearrangement links TRBV28 to TRBJ1-2; D is uncertain. Trimming shortened V by 3 bases and J by 8 bases, and 16 bases separated the two germline ends. Germline V gene data show CDR1 as MDHEN and CDR2 as SYDVKM. The CDR3 consists of 14 residues. CDR3 DNA sequence: TGTGCCAGCAGTTTCCCTGGGTCGAAGGAGGGCTACACCTTC. Translation: CASSFPGSKEGYTF.

CDR3 bases: TGCGCCAGCAGTCTCCTAGATAACACTGAAGCTTTCTTT. This codes for CASSLLDNTEAFF. The chain links TRBV23-1 to TRBJ1-1; D gene unclear. TRBV23-1 is noted as an ORF with a role that remains uncertain. Trimming shortened V by 4 bases and J by 2 bases, and 8 bases separated the two germline ends. The CDR3 consists of 13 residues.

CDR3 DNA sequence: TGTGCCAGTAGTGCCCTAGCGGGAGGGGGAACCGGGGAGCTGTTTTTT. Protein product: CASSALAGGGTGELFF. V usage is TRBV19 and J usage is TRBJ2-2; 12 positions match TRBD2. Germline trimming cut 5 bases from V and 5 bases from J; bases unmatched to any gene: 6. This CDR3 contains 16 residues. Germline loops: CDR1 LNHDA, CDR2 SQIVND (reference sequence).

There are a few counts of this clone. The rearrangement uses TRBV19 and TRBJ1-1; 9 nucleotides align to TRBD1. Trimming removed 5 bases from V and 8 bases from J; junction bases left unmatched: 12. In germline, CDR1 is LNHDA, CDR2 SQIVND (reference sequence). The length of the CDR3 is 15 residues. This CDR3 is CASSSEGRTGAEAFF. In nucleotides, the CDR3 is TGTGCCAGTAGTTCCGAGGGTAGGACAGGGGCGGAAGCTTTCTTT.

The rearrangement uses TRBV6-5 and TRBJ1-2, with D perhaps matching TRBD1 (5 bases). The CDR3 is 13 residues long. Per the germline V gene, CDR1 is MNHEY and CDR2 is SVGAGI. V was pared by 2 bases and J by 4 bases, with 8 bases between. CDR3 nucleotide sequence: TGTGCCAGCAGTTACCGGCAGGGCTATGGCTACACCTTC. Protein sequence: CASSYRQGYGYTF.

The rearrangement links TRBV7-3 to TRBJ2-1; tentatively, D is TRBD1 (6 bases). The CDR3 runs 15 residues. Germline V gene sequence: CDR1 SGHTA, CDR2 FQGTGA. V lost 5 bases, J lost 2 bases, and 13 bases lay in between. The CDR3 region is CASSVQGDTYNEQFF. The CDR3 DNA follows: TGTGCCAGCAGCGTACAAGGGGACACCTACAATGAGCAGTTCTTC.

The rearrangement joins TRBV9 to TRBJ2-5; 7 bases fit TRBD2. The germline CDR1 and CDR2 sequences are SGDLS and YYNGEE. V lost 0 bases, J lost 7 bases, and 0 bases stayed unmatched. The CDR3 totals 12 residues. For the CDR3, the DNA is TGTGCCAGCAGCGTAGGGGGGGGGACCCAGTACTTC. This codes for CASSVGGGTQYF.

J is TRBJ1-1 and V is TRBV9, with D unresolved. CDR3 length: 13 residues. Germline CDR1 is SGDLS and CDR2 is YYNGEE. Trimming took 2 bases from V and 8 from J, leaving 13 bases between them. The CDR3 region has the DNA TGTGCCAGCAGCGTCCGCCCGGGTCGCGAAGCTTTCTTT. Translated, it gives CASSVRPGREAFF.

This chain uses TRBV28 with TRBJ1-2; 7 nucleotides agree with TRBD1. The CDR3 runs to 14 residues. Germline trimming cut 6 bases from V and 5 bases from J; bases unmatched to any gene: 9. Germline values: CDR1 MDHEN, CDR2 SYDVKM. This chain's CDR3 is CASSPTDREYGYTF. CDR3 nucleotides: TGTGCCAGCAGCCCTACAGACAGGGAATATGGCTACACCTTC.

The table lists this clone with a count of one. This chain connects TRBV5-5 to TRBJ2-7; 10 nucleotides align to TRBD1. The CDR3 runs 15 residues. CDR1 SGHKS and CDR2 YYEKEE come from the germline V gene (reference sequence). The V and J ends lost 2 bases and 4 bases, in that order; junction bases with no gene match: 6. DNA of the CDR3: TGTGCCAGCAGCTTTTACGGACAGGGGGGGTACGAGCAGTACTTC. It translates to CASSFYGQGGYEQYF.

V gene TRBV7-2 combines with J gene TRBJ1-5; TRBD1 agrees at 7 bases. Per the germline V gene, CDR1 is SGHTA and CDR2 is FQGNSA. V lost 6 bases and J lost 1; bases outside the gene matches: 6. The CDR3 spans 15 residues. The CDR3 DNA follows: TGTGCCAGCAGTTTCACAGGGGTGAGCAATCAGCCCCAGCATTTT. This sequence encodes CASSFTGVSNQPQHF.

The V call is TRBV30, the J call TRBJ1-1; possible D gene TRBD1, 5 bases. The V end was cut by 8 bases, the J end by 0 bases, with 22 bases between. The V gene's germline CDR1 is GTSNPN and CDR2 SVGIG (reference sequence). The CDR3 contains 16 residues. The CDR3 DNA reads as TGTGCCCGGACTACGGGGAGGGGAGGCTTGAACACTGAAGCTTTCTTT. Protein: CARTTGRGGLNTEAFF.

The chain joins TRBV28 to TRBJ1-2; 7 nucleotides line up with TRBD1. V gave up 1 base and J gave up 7 bases; unmatched junction bases: 12. CDR3 length: 16 residues. In germline, CDR1 is MDHEN, CDR2 SYDVKM. CDR3 nucleotide sequence: TGTGCCAGCAGTTTATCCGGAGGGGGCGTAGTCTCTGGCTACACCTTC. This encodes CASSLSGGGVVSGYTF.

The count of this clone is one. The chain employs TRBV5-1 and TRBJ1-5; 7 bases fit TRBD1. The CDR3 contains 13 residues. Trimming cost V 4 bases and J 5 bases; bases outside gene matches: 3. Germline values: CDR1 SGHRS, CDR2 YFSETQ. CDR3 bases: TGCGCCAGCAGCCTTACAGGGGATCAGCCCCAGCATTTT. Protein product: CASSLTGDQPQHF. Variable domain in full (rest from reference TRBV5-1 and TRBJ1-5): KAGVTQTPRYLIKTRGQQVTLSCSPISGHRSVSWYQQTPGQGLQFLFEYFSETQRNKGNFPGRFSGRQFSNSRSEMNVSTLELGDSALYLCASSLTGDQPQHFGDGTRLSIL.

V usage is TRBV25-1 and J usage is TRBJ2-7; D might be TRBD1 (6 bases). CDR1 is MGHDK and CDR2 is SYGVNS in the germline V gene. The CDR3 is 11 amino acids. V was clipped by 6 bases and J by 7 bases, with 10 bases between them. The CDR3 protein is CASRQGWEQYF. Here the CDR3 DNA reads TGTGCCAGCAGACAGGGCTGGGAGCAGTACTTC.

The chain links TRBV4-1 to TRBJ2-2; 10 bases agree with TRBD2. V lost 1 base, J lost 5 bases, and 4 bases stayed unmatched. This CDR3 contains 16 residues. Germline assignment: CDR1 MGHRA and CDR2 YSYEKL. For the CDR3, the DNA is TGCGCCAGCAGCCAAGGGATAGCGGGAGGTACCGGGGAGCTGTTTTTT. It encodes CASSQGIAGGTGELFF.

V gene TRBV18 combines with J gene TRBJ1-3; D unclear. V shed 3 bases and J shed 0 bases, with 15 bases lying between them. The germline V gene has CDR1 KGHSH and CDR2 LQKENI. The CDR3 loop spans 17 amino acids. The CDR3 bases are TGTGCCAGCTCACCGCAGAGCGGGTTTTCCTCTGGAAACACCATATATTTT. Its protein product is CASSPQSGFSSGNTIYF.

V usage is TRBV9 and J usage is TRBJ2-2; D is possibly TRBD1 (5 bases). Germline V gives CDR1 SGDLS, CDR2 YYNGEE. The V end was cut by 3 bases, the J end by 2 bases, with 11 bases between. The CDR3 contains 15 residues. CDR3 amino acids: CASSEKQGNTGELFF. As DNA, the CDR3 is TGTGCCAGCAGCGAGAAGCAGGGTAACACCGGGGAGCTGTTTTTT.

This clone has only one observation. The chain joins TRBV28 to TRBJ1-5; tentative D call: TRBD1 (6 bases). This CDR3 spans 16 amino acids. Germline values: CDR1 MDHEN, CDR2 SYDVKM. Deletions cut 2 bases from V and 1 base from J, with 12 bases between. CDR3 nucleotides: TGTGCCAGCAGTTTAGGACAGCCCGGGAGCAATCAGCCCCAGCATTTT. Its translation is CASSLGQPGSNQPQHF.

The rearrangement joins TRBV6-1 to TRBJ1-1; TRBD1 aligns across 7 bases. The CDR3 runs 12 residues. Looked up from germline, CDR1 is MNHNS and CDR2 is SASEGT. Trimming removed 10 bases from V and 4 bases from J; junction bases left unmatched: 6. As DNA, the CDR3 is TGTGCCACAGGGGGGCTATTCACTGAAGCTTTCTTT. It yields the protein CATGGLFTEAFF.

The V gene is TRBV6-6, the J gene TRBJ1-2; D unresolved. CDR1 is MNHNY, CDR2 SVGAGI, per germline (reference sequence). Between the trimmed V and J ends, which lost 6 bases and 6 bases, there was a span of 14 bases. This CDR3 contains 13 residues. The CDR3 sequence is CASRPTVGDGYTF. The CDR3 nucleotides are TGTGCCAGCAGACCCACAGTGGGAGATGGCTACACCTTC.

The V call is TRBV11-2, the J call TRBJ2-7; tentative D call: TRBD2 (5 bases). Per germline, CDR1 SGHAT and CDR2 FQNNGV. V was trimmed by 2 bases and J by 4 bases, leaving 9 bases between them. The CDR3 is made up of 13 amino acids. This CDR3 is CASSLISGYEQYF. CDR3 bases: TGTGCCAGCAGCTTAATATCGGGGTACGAGCAGTACTTC.

The CDR3 region has the DNA TGTGCCAGCAGTTTAATCCCCGGGAGCAATGAGCAGTTCTTC. The encoded protein is CASSLIPGSNEQFF. The chain has TRBV28 and TRBJ2-1, with D perhaps matching TRBD2 (6 bases). Germline values: CDR1 MDHEN, CDR2 SYDVKM. The CDR3 has 14 amino acids. The V and J ends lost 2 bases and 6 bases respectively, with 11 bases between them.

The rearrangement links TRBV2 to TRBJ2-1; 8 bases match TRBD1. J lost 0 bases, V lost 6 bases, and 4 bases had no gene match. Germline CDR1 reads SNHLY; CDR2 reads FYNNEI. This CDR3 contains 15 residues. For the CDR3, the DNA is TGTGCCAGCAGCACGACAGGGGCCTCCTACAATGAGCAGTTCTTC. Protein: CASSTTGASYNEQFF.